A single TCR beta chain is shown here with its context. A multiplex PCR was run with 60 Vbeta primers and 13 Jbeta primers. The data were produced by immunoSEQ multiplex PCR, yet TCRdb's version contains in-frame clones alone and is incomplete. This sample carries around 210,000 clones, with around 0.95% going to the ten biggest clones. The germline gives CDR1 SGHTA, CDR2 FQGNSA. V was shortened by 0 bases and J by 5 bases, with 22 bases between the two germline ends. The length of the CDR3 is 18 residues. The data derive from a study of cytomegalovirus exposure and HLA in healthy donors. The sequence came from a woman aged 25-40 years in good health and CMV-seropositive. Source material: PBMCs. The V call is TRBV7-2, the J call TRBJ2-5; D might be TRBD2 (6 bases). This chain's CDR3 is CASSLAHPGVRYMETQYF. CDR3 sequence (DNA): TGTGCCAGCAGCTTAGCCCATCCGGGGGTACGGTATATGGAGACCCAGTACTTC.